This T cell receptor beta chain was retrieved from a study of cytomegalovirus exposure and HLA in healthy donors. Use of 60 Vbeta and 13 Jbeta primers characterized the PCR. Using immunoSEQ multiplex PCR, the repertoire was profiled, and TCRdb retains in-frame clones only, with some absent. The sample consists of 200,000 to 250,000 clones, 70% to 85% of them appearing once. The CDR3 spans 16 residues. V shed 2 bases and J 7 bases; nucleotides not matched to a gene: 9. Germline V gene lookup returns CDR1 GTSNPN and CDR2 SVGIG (reference sequence). The specimen was PBMCs. This clonotype originated in a woman aged 40 to 49 in good health and CMV-seronegative. The chain is built from TRBV30 and TRBJ1-6; TRBD1 aligns across 9 bases. The DNA of the CDR3 is TGTGCCTGGAGTCGTCCCGGGACAGGGAGCAATTCACCCCTCCACTTT. Amino acid sequence: CAWSRPGTGSNSPLHF.